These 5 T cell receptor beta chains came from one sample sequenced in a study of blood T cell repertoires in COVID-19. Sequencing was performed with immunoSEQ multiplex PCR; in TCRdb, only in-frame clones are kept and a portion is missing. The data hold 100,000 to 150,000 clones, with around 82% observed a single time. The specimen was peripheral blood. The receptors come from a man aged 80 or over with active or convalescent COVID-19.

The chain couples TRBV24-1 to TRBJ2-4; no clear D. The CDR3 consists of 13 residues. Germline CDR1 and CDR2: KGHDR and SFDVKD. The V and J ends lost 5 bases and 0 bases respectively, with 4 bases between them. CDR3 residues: CATSALAKNIQYF. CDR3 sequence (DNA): TGTGCCACCAGTGCGTTAGCCAAAAACATTCAGTACTTC.

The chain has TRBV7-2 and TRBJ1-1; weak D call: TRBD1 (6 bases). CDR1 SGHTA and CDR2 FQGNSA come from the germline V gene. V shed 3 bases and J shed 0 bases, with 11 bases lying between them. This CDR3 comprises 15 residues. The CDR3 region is CASSFTGRLNTEAFF. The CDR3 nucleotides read TGTGCCAGCAGCTTTACAGGGCGCCTGAACACTGAAGCTTTCTTT.

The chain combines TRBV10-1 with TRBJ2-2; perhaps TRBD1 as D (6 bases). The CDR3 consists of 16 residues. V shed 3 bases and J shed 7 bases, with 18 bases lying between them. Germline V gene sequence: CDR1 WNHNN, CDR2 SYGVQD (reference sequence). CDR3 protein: CASSEAWQGRVGELFF. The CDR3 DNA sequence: TGCGCCAGCAGTGAAGCCTGGCAGGGGCGAGTCGGGGAGCTGTTTTTT.

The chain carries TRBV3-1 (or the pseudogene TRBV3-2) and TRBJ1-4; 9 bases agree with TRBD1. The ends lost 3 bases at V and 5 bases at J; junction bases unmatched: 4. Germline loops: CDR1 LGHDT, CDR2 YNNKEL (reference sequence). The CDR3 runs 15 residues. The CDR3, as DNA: TGTGCCAGCAGCCACCTCGGACAGGGGAATGAAAAACTGTTTTTT. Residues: CASSHLGQGNEKLFF.

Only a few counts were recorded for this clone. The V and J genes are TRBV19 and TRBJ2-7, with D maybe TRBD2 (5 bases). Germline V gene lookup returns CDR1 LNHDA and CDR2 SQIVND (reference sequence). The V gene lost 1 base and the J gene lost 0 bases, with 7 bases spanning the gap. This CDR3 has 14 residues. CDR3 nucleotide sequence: TGTGCCAGTAGTATAGGAGGGATCTCCTACGAGCAGTACTTC. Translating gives CASSIGGISYEQYF.